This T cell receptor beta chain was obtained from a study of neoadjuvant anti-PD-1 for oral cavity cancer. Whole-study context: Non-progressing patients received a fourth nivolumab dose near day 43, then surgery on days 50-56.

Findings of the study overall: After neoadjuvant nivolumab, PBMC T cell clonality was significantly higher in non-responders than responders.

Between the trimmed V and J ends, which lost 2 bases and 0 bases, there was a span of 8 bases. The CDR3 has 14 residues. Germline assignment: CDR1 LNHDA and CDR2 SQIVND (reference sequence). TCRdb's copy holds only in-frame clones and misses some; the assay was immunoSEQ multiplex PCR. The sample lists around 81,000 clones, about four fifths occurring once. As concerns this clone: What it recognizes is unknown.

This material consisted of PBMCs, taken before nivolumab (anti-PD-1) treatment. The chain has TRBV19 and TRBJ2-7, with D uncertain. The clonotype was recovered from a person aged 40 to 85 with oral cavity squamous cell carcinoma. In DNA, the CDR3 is TGTGCCAGTAGTATACGGCCTGGCTCCTACGAGCAGTACTTC. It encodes CASSIRPGSYEQYF.